The 13 T cell receptor beta chains given below trace back to one sample, sequenced in a study of cytomegalovirus exposure and HLA in healthy donors. Vbeta (60) and Jbeta (13) primers were used in the PCR. Generated by immunoSEQ multiplex PCR, the TCRdb table keeps only in-frame clones and is missing some. This sample has approximately 52,000 clones, with approximately 71% found just once. Material: PBMCs. The receptors stem from a man between 35 and 55 years old in good health and CMV-seropositive.

J is TRBJ2-7 and V is TRBV5-4; TRBD1 matches 7 bases. The CDR3 has 14 residues. CDR1 and CDR2 (germline): SGHNT, YYREEE (reference sequence). V dropped 4 bases and J dropped 3; count of bases not matched to a gene: 7. The CDR3: CASSRPGQIYEQYF. For the CDR3, the DNA is TGTGCCAGCAGCCGACCGGGACAGATCTACGAGCAGTACTTC.

The chain has TRBV5-1 and TRBJ2-5; 8 nucleotides agree with TRBD2. CDR3 length: 15 amino acids. Per the germline V gene, CDR1 is SGHRS and CDR2 is YFSETQ. V shed 4 bases, J shed 5 bases, and the junction held 10 bases outside the gene matches. CDR3 DNA: TGCGCCAGCAGCCCCGGGACGGCGGGGGGCGAGACCCAGTACTTC. Encoded protein: CASSPGTAGGETQYF.

The V gene is TRBV5-1, the J gene TRBJ2-1, with 14 bases aligning to TRBD2. The CDR3 totals 20 residues. Germline assignment: CDR1 SGHRS and CDR2 YFSETQ. The V and J ends lost 3 bases and 3 bases, in that order; junction bases with no gene match: 14. The CDR3 sequence is CASSSTGTSGGPADYNEQFF. CDR3 DNA sequence: TGCGCCAGCAGCTCGACTGGGACTAGCGGGGGCCCAGCGGACTACAATGAGCAGTTCTTC.

Comments on this clone: The sample holds other DNA sequences that translate to the same CDR3. The CDR3 loop is CASSGRTAIYEQYF. CDR3 DNA sequence: TGTGCCAGCAGTGGACGGACAGCAATCTACGAGCAGTACTTC. This rearrangement joins TRBV25-1 to TRBJ2-7; tentatively, D is TRBD1 (6 bases). The CDR3 is made up of 14 amino acids. Germline V gives CDR1 MGHDK, CDR2 SYGVNS. Trimming stripped 4 bases from V and 3 bases from J, with 13 bases between.

The genes are TRBV19 and TRBJ1-2, with a weak D call TRBD1 (6 bases). V was clipped by 8 bases and J by 7 bases, with 11 bases between them. Germline V gives CDR1 LNHDA, CDR2 SQIVND (reference sequence). The CDR3 sequence is 11 residues long. Here the CDR3 DNA reads TGTGCCAGTCGACAGGCGGGTGGCTACACCTTC. This translates into CASRQAGGYTF.

This clone was seen more than once but under ten times. V is TRBV5-1 and J is TRBJ1-1; no reliable D call. CDR1 and CDR2 from the germline V gene are SGHRS and YFSETQ. Trimming stripped 6 bases from V and 0 bases from J, with 15 bases between. This CDR3 comprises 15 residues. This CDR3 is CASKGSADMNTEAFF. CDR3 coding DNA: TGCGCCAGCAAGGGATCAGCGGATATGAACACTGAAGCTTTCTTT. The full variable domain, in which reference TRBV5-1 and TRBJ1-1 provide the parts outside the CDR3, is KAGVTQTPRYLIKTRGQQVTLSCSPISGHRSVSWYQQTPGQGLQFLFEYFSETQRNKGNFPGRFSGRQFSNSRSEMNVSTLELGDSALYLCASKGSADMNTEAFFGQGTRLTVV.

The rearrangement joins TRBV30 to TRBJ1-2; D is uncertain. Germline V CDR1 and CDR2: GTSNPN, SVGIG (reference sequence). V dropped 4 bases and J dropped 8 bases, with 14 bases sitting between them. The length of the CDR3 is 12 residues. The CDR3 reads CAWTSHLSGYTF. In DNA form, the CDR3 reads TGTGCCTGGACTTCCCACTTGAGCGGCTACACCTTC.

The CDR3 sequence is CASSVEASGGDQETQYF. For the CDR3, the DNA is TGTGCCAGCAGCGTAGAAGCTAGCGGGGGGGACCAAGAGACCCAGTACTTC. The rearrangement uses TRBV9 and TRBJ2-5, with 12 bases aligning to TRBD2. V shed 0 bases and J 0 bases; nucleotides not matched to a gene: 3. The germline V gene encodes CDR1 SGDLS and CDR2 YYNGEE. The CDR3 is 17 residues long.

V and J are TRBV5-1 and TRBJ2-1, with 13 bases identical to TRBD2. This CDR3 region has 16 residues. The germline gives CDR1 SGHRS, CDR2 YFSETQ. The junction had 5 bases not matched to a gene; V was cut back by 0 bases and J by 8 bases. The CDR3 loop reads CASSLEWTSGGDEQFF. Here the CDR3 DNA reads TGCGCCAGCAGCTTGGAATGGACTAGCGGGGGCGATGAGCAGTTCTTC.

The rearrangement links TRBV5-4 to TRBJ2-5; 7 bases agree with TRBD1. The CDR3 is 14 amino acids. Germline V gene lookup returns CDR1 SGHNT and CDR2 YYREEE (reference sequence). With 2 bases clipped from V and 5 bases from J, the junction kept 6 bases outside the gene matches. The CDR3 is CASSFRDRRETQYF. As DNA, the CDR3 is TGTGCCAGCAGCTTCCGGGACAGACGGGAGACCCAGTACTTC.

This clone was found a few times. The chain employs TRBV5-1 and TRBJ2-5, with a possible D match to TRBD1 (5 bases). The germline CDR1 and CDR2 sequences are SGHRS and YFSETQ. This CDR3 contains 14 residues. V was shortened by 0 bases and J by 1 base, with 7 bases between the two germline ends. The chain's CDR3 is CASSLVDSQETQYF. The CDR3 nucleotides read TGCGCCAGCAGCTTGGTAGACAGCCAAGAGACCCAGTACTTC.

The rearrangement links TRBV5-1 to TRBJ2-5, with 13 positions matching TRBD2. The V gene end was trimmed by 1 base and the J gene end by 2 bases; junction bases not matched to a gene: 5. The CDR3 loop spans 17 amino acids. Germline V gene lookup returns CDR1 SGHRS and CDR2 YFSETQ. CDR3 sequence (DNA): TGCGCCAGCAGCTTGATACTAGCGGGGGGGCAACAAGAGACCCAGTACTTC. It yields the protein CASSLILAGGQQETQYF.

This chain links TRBV4-2 with TRBJ2-3, with TRBD1 as a possible D gene (8 bases). This CDR3 comprises 14 residues. The V gene lost 10 bases and the J gene lost 4 bases, with 18 bases spanning the gap. Germline V CDR1 and CDR2: LGHNA, YNFKEQ. Here the CDR3 reads CAIWTGRGADTQYF. The CDR3 DNA follows: TGTGCCATATGGACAGGGAGGGGGGCAGATACGCAGTATTTT.